This T cell receptor beta chain was sequenced for a study of cytomegalovirus exposure and HLA in healthy donors. To note about this clone: Its target is unknown.

Trimming shortened V by 8 bases and J by 12 bases, and 17 bases separated the two germline ends. CDR1 is KGHSH and CDR2 is LQKENI in the germline V gene. There are 12 residues in the CDR3. PCR primers comprised 60 Vbeta and 13 Jbeta primers. Method: immunoSEQ multiplex PCR; TCRdb's copy keeps in-frame clones and lacks some. The sample records about 150,000 clones, roughly 82% being singletons. Regarding the study as a whole: Rare TCR sequences predominated, though certain public TCRs were found in many donors.

This TCR was sampled from a woman between 45 and 65 years old in good health and CMV-seropositive. The chain recombines TRBV18 with TRBJ1-5; no definite D call. Sequenced input: PBMCs. In DNA form, the CDR3 reads TGTGCCAGCCACCCGAGGCCCTACTTCCAGCATTTT. It specifies CASHPRPYFQHF.